The 27 T cell receptor beta chains in this list originate from one sample, sequenced in a study of T cells in Graves' hyperthyroidism and ophthalmopathy (dated by TCRdb to the late 2010s). To prepare the library, multiplex PCR was applied. The run used an Illumina HiSeq 2000. The TCR beta CDR3 regions were amplified from RNA transcripts. The TCR CDR3 was subjected to a first round of RT-PCR using the HTBI primer set and the Qiagen OneStep RT-PCR kit. TCRdb cleaned the public reads at Q25 with fastp, built clones with MiXCR and kept in-frame beta chains. Rows matching on CDR3 protein sequence are summarized as one entry with the most common DNA and genes. The sample table holds around 340,000 distinct CDR3 sequences, of which roughly 15% were seen once. The top ten clones comprise approximately 35% of the sample. What was sequenced was blood. All receptors come from a man between 25 and 39 years old with Graves' hyperthyroidism.

This clonotype occurred once. It may be a read error: a sequence one base away is much more abundant. This rearrangement joins TRBV5-8 to TRBJ2-3; TRBD2 matches at 7 bases. The V gene's germline CDR1 is SGHTS and CDR2 YDEGEE. The CDR3 loop spans 15 amino acids. The J segment lost 5 bases and the V segment lost 6 bases, leaving 12 bases of the junction unmatched. The CDR3 DNA reads TGTGCCAGCAACGGAGGGAGGGTCTTCCTAGATACGCAGTATTTT. The encoded protein is CASNGGRVFLDTQYF.

The chain joins TRBV25-1 to TRBJ1-5; D is ambiguous. The CDR3 has 11 amino acids. Deletions cut 10 bases from V and 14 bases from J, with 18 bases between. Looked up from germline, CDR1 is MGHDK and CDR2 is SYGVNS. This CDR3 reads CATLPDLQEHF. The CDR3 DNA reads TGTGCCACCTTACCGGACCTCCAGGAGCATTTT.

This clonotype has at least ten counts. The genes are TRBV5-4 and TRBJ2-3; weak D call: TRBD1 (5 bases). V was pared by 1 base and J by 5 bases, with 8 bases between. CDR3 length: 13 residues. Germline V gene sequence: CDR1 SGHNT, CDR2 YYREEE (reference sequence). In DNA form, the CDR3 reads TGTGCCAGCAGCTTGCAGGGATTAGATACGCAGTATTTT. Its translation: CASSLQGLDTQYF.

For this clonotype: A much larger clone differs from this one at a single base, so this may be a read error. J is TRBJ1-1 and V is TRBV5-4; no firm D call. Germline CDR1 and CDR2: SGHNT and YYREEE (reference sequence). The CDR3 loop spans 14 amino acids. CDR3 sequence reads: CASSSLEWNTEAIF. The CDR3 coding sequence is TGTGCCAGCAGCTCTTTAGAGTGGAACACTGAAGCTATCTTT.

The chain employs TRBV4-1 and TRBJ2-3; 7 nucleotides agree with TRBD2. The CDR3 consists of 16 residues. The V segment lost 0 bases and the J segment 4 bases; nucleotides outside the gene matches: 7. Germline V gene sequence: CDR1 MGHRA, CDR2 YSYEKL. CDR3 in DNA: TGCGCCAGCAGCCAAGATGCGACTAGCTCGGCAGATACGCAGTATTTT. It is translated as CASSQDATSSADTQYF.

For this clonotype: A read error may be the cause here, since a much bigger clone is one base away. This chain connects TRBV24-1 to TRBJ1-5, with D uncertain. The CDR3 totals 15 residues. The V gene's germline CDR1 is KGHDR and CDR2 SFDVKD. The V gene lost 4 bases and the J gene lost 4 bases, with 13 bases spanning the gap. The chain's CDR3 is CATSEDGSENQPQHF. In nucleotides, the CDR3 is TGTGCCACCAGTGAAGACGGGTCGGAAAATCAGCCCCAGCATTTT.

This clonotype was recorded many times. The V and J genes are TRBV30 and TRBJ1-3; D perhaps matches TRBD1 (6 bases). Trimming removed 3 bases from V and 0 bases from J, with 12 bases in between. Germline V gene data show CDR1 as GTSNPN and CDR2 as SVGIG (reference sequence). This CDR3 has 15 residues. CDR3 nucleotide sequence: TGTGCCTGGAGGGACGGACAGCTCTCTGGAAACACCATATATTTT. Translation gives CAWRDGQLSGNTIYF.

The sample holds many counts of this clonotype. J is TRBJ1-1 and V is TRBV5-1; TRBD1 matches at 7 bases. This CDR3 contains 15 residues. Germline-derived CDR1 and CDR2 are SGHRS and YFSETQ. V shed 3 bases and J 0 bases; nucleotides not matched to a gene: 5. CDR3 sequence: CASSSGQRMNTEAFF. CDR3 DNA: TGCGCCAGCAGCTCGGGACAGAGGATGAACACTGAAGCTTTCTTT.

This chain links TRBV29-1 with TRBJ2-3; a possible D gene is TRBD1 (6 bases). This CDR3 contains 13 residues. Germline CDR1 and CDR2: SQVTM and ANQGSEA. V lost 5 bases and J 1 base, leaving 10 bases between the germline ends. CDR3 sequence (DNA): TGCAGCGTTCGGACAGAGCGCACAGATACGCAGTATTTT. It yields the protein CSVRTERTDTQYF.

This chain links TRBV20-1 with TRBJ1-2, with 8 positions matching TRBD1. This CDR3 is 12 amino acids long. Germline assignment: CDR1 DFQATT and CDR2 SNEGSKA (reference sequence). With V trimmed by 5 bases and J by 3 bases, 2 bases remained unmatched. Written as DNA, the CDR3 is TGCAGTGCTCCGGACAGGGACTATGGCTACACCTTC. Its translation is CSAPDRDYGYTF.

This clonotype was seen a handful of times. This chain links TRBV7-9 with TRBJ1-4; a possible D gene is TRBD1 (5 bases). V lost 5 bases and J lost 7, with 17 bases in between. The CDR3 runs to 15 residues. CDR1 and CDR2 (germline): SEHNR, FQNEAQ (reference sequence). The CDR3 sequence is CASSHSGKGSEKLFF. In nucleotides, the CDR3 is TGTGCCAGCAGCCATTCAGGGAAAGGGAGTGAAAAACTGTTTTTT.

This clonotype was recorded a few times. V gene TRBV7-9 combines with J gene TRBJ1-1; D not resolved. Germline-derived CDR1 and CDR2 are SEHNR and FQNEAQ (reference sequence). The CDR3 is made up of 12 amino acids. V lost 9 bases and J 0 bases, leaving 8 bases between the germline ends. This CDR3 is CARSEVNTEAFF. The CDR3 coding sequence is TGTGCCAGGTCGGAGGTGAACACTGAAGCTTTCTTT.

This chain joins TRBV12-3 or TRBV12-4 and TRBJ2-5; 8 bases are shared with TRBD1. The CDR3 runs 12 residues. The V and J ends lost 8 bases and 7 bases, in that order; junction bases with no gene match: 6. CDR3 DNA sequence: TGTGCCAGCTCGGGACAGGATAGGACCCAGTACTTC. Protein: CASSGQDRTQYF.

V and J are TRBV12-3 or TRBV12-4 and TRBJ1-5; D ambiguous. V shed 3 bases and J shed 5 bases, with 8 bases lying between them. The CDR3 runs 13 residues. The CDR3 bases are TGTGCCAGCAGTTTGATGGAAGATCAGCCCCAGCATTTT. This codes for CASSLMEDQPQHF.

Ten or more counts support this clonotype. V is TRBV30 and J is TRBJ2-7; D is perhaps TRBD1 or TRBD2 (6 bases each). With 4 bases removed from V and 1 base from J, the gap between germline ends came to 17 bases. Germline V lookup: CDR1 GTSNPN, CDR2 SVGIG (reference sequence). The CDR3 has 15 amino acids. CDR3 coding DNA: TGTGCCTGGACGGCGGGACACTTGTTTTCCTACGAGCAGTACTTC. It translates to CAWTAGHLFSYEQYF.

This clonotype was counted many times. The rearrangement joins TRBV12-3 or TRBV12-4 to TRBJ1-2, with D hard to call. The CDR3 covers 14 residues. The V end was cut by 1 base, the J end by 8 bases, with 14 bases between. The CDR3 is CASSLGSLLKGYTF. In DNA, the CDR3 is TGTGCCAGCAGTTTAGGCTCCCTACTTAAAGGCTACACCTTC.

The gene calls are TRBV10-3 and TRBJ1-2; the D is unclear. Germline CDR1 ENHRY, CDR2 SYGVKD. This CDR3 has 11 residues. Deletions cut 5 bases from V and 3 bases from J, with 4 bases between. CDR3: CAISKDYGYTF. The DNA of the CDR3 is TGTGCCATCAGTAAGGACTATGGCTACACCTTC.

This clonotype was seen a handful of times. The chain links TRBV12-3 or TRBV12-4 to TRBJ1-4; no firm D call. V was trimmed by 5 bases and J by 11 bases, leaving 21 bases between them. CDR3 size: 15 residues. The CDR3 loop is CASSNPGSTASKLFF. The CDR3, as DNA: TGTGCCAGCAGTAATCCGGGGAGCACGGCCTCTAAACTGTTTTTT.

This clonotype showed up just a few times. The gene calls are TRBV12-3 or TRBV12-4 and TRBJ2-1, with D unresolved. The V end lost 2 bases, the J end lost 13 bases, and 9 bases lay between the germline ends. The CDR3 extends over 11 amino acids. Here the CDR3 DNA reads TGTGCCAGCAGTTTAACCCACTCCCAGTTCTTC. Protein: CASSLTHSQFF.

This clonotype was observed at least ten times. This chain joins TRBV20-1 and TRBJ2-1, with 9 bases matching TRBD2. Germline V lookup: CDR1 DFQATT, CDR2 SNEGSKA (reference sequence). The CDR3 runs to 14 residues. V gave up 4 bases and J gave up 8 bases; unmatched junction bases: 9. The CDR3 loop reads CSATLAGSLDEQFF. For the CDR3, the DNA is TGCAGTGCTACTCTAGCGGGGTCCCTCGATGAGCAGTTCTTC.

In its sample, this clonotype was seen a few times. The chain joins TRBV15 to TRBJ2-1, with 8 bases lining up with TRBD1. CDR1 and CDR2 (germline): LNHNV, YYDKDF (reference sequence). V lost 1 base to trimming and J lost 5 bases; unmatched junction nucleotides: 4. The CDR3 runs to 15 residues. The CDR3 reads CATSRAGTGNNEQFF. The CDR3 nucleotides are TGTGCCACCAGCAGAGCCGGGACAGGTAACAATGAGCAGTTCTTC.

This clonotype appeared many times. V is TRBV12-3 or TRBV12-4 and J is TRBJ2-2, with D tentatively TRBD1 or TRBD2 (6 bases each). The ends were cut back, 8 bases at V and 0 bases at J, with 13 bases in the middle. There are 15 residues in the CDR3. In DNA form, the CDR3 reads TGTGCCAGCCCCCGAGGGGGGACGAACACCGGGGAGCTGTTTTTT. This codes for CASPRGGTNTGELFF.

This clonotype was counted only a few times. The chain employs TRBV29-1 and TRBJ1-2; perhaps TRBD1 as D (5 bases). Germline V gives CDR1 SQVTM, CDR2 ANQGSEA. This CDR3 is 16 amino acids long. Between the trimmed V and J ends, which lost 4 bases and 8 bases, there was a span of 26 bases. In DNA, the CDR3 is TGCAGCGTTGGGTCTATGCGGGGGGAATCCTCGGGGGGCTACACCTTC. Translated, it gives CSVGSMRGESSGGYTF.

This chain joins TRBV19 and TRBJ1-2; D gene uncertain. The germline V gene has CDR1 LNHDA and CDR2 SQIVND (reference sequence). Deletions cut 1 base from V and 8 bases from J, with 8 bases between. The CDR3 is made up of 12 amino acids. This CDR3 is CASSIGRVGYTF. As DNA, the CDR3 is TGTGCCAGTAGTATAGGACGGGTGGGCTACACCTTC.

This clonotype has at least ten counts. J is TRBJ2-3 and V is TRBV7-3, with D unclear. The germline CDR1 and CDR2 sequences are SGHTA and FQGTGA. V was shortened by 8 bases and J by 2 bases, with 14 bases between the two germline ends. This CDR3 spans 14 amino acids. The CDR3 DNA sequence: TGTGCCAGCTCGACGGGCAGAAACACAGATACGCAGTATTTT. Its protein is CASSTGRNTDTQYF.

This clonotype was counted between two and nine times. The chain joins TRBV15 to TRBJ2-5; TRBD1 or TRBD2 may be the D gene (5 bases each). Germline CDR1 is LNHNV and CDR2 is YYDKDF (reference sequence). With 1 base removed from V and 3 bases from J, the gap between germline ends came to 12 bases. The CDR3 has 15 residues. The DNA of the CDR3 is TGTGCCACCAGCAGAGGAGGGGATTCAGAAGAGACCCAGTACTTC. Its translation is CATSRGGDSEETQYF.

This clonotype was detected ten times or more. The chain links TRBV13 to TRBJ1-1; tentative D call: TRBD1 (5 bases). Germline V gene data show CDR1 as PRHDT and CDR2 as FYEKMQ (reference sequence). The CDR3 totals 12 residues. The V gene lost 7 bases and the J gene lost 4 bases, with 10 bases spanning the gap. The CDR3 protein is CASIVGTTEAFF. CDR3 nucleotides: TGTGCCAGCATTGTTGGGACCACTGAAGCTTTCTTT.